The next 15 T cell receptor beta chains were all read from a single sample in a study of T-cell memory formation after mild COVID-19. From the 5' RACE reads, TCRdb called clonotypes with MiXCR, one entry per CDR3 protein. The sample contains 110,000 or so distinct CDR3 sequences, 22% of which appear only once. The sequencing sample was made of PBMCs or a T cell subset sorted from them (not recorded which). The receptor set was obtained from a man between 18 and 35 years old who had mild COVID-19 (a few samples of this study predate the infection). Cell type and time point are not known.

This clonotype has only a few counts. CDR3 sequence (DNA): TGTGCCAGCAGCCTCACCGGGGGGGGTGATCGCAATGAGCAGTTCTTC. Encoded protein: CASSLTGGGDRNEQFF. V is TRBV11-2 and J is TRBJ2-1, with TRBD2 identical over 8 bases. Germline V gene data show CDR1 as SGHAT and CDR2 as FQNNGV. The CDR3 runs to 16 residues. J was trimmed by 6 bases and V by 5 bases; bases with no gene match: 12.

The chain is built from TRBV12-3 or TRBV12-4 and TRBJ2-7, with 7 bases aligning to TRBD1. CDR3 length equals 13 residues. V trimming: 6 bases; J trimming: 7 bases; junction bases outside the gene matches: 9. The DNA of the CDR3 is TGTGCCAGCAGCCCCCCGACAGGGAATGAGCAGTACTTC. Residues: CASSPPTGNEQYF.

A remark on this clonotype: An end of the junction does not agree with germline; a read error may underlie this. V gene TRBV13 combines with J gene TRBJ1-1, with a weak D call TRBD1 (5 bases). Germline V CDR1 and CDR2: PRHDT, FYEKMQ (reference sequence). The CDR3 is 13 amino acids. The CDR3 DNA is TGTGCCAGCAGCAATGGTGGGGGTACTGAAGCTTTATTT. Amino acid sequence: CASSNGGGTEALF.

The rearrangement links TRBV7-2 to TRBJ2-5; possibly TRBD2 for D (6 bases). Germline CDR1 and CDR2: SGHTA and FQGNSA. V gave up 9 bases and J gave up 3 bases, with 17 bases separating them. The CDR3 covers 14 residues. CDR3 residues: CASSPETGEETQYF. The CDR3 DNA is TGTGCCAGTTCCCCGGAGACGGGGGAAGAGACCCAGTACTTC.

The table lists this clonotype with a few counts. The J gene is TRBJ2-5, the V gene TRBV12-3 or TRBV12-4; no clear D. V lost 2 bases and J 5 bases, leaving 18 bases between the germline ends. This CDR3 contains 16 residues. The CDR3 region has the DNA TGTGCCAGCAGTTTAACGCAGGACCCCCGAGTGGAGACCCAGTACTTC. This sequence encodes CASSLTQDPRVETQYF.

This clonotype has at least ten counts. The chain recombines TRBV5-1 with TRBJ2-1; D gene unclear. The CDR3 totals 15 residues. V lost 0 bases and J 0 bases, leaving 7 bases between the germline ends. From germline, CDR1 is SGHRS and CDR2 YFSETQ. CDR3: CASSLALLSYNEQFF. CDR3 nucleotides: TGCGCCAGCAGCTTGGCCCTACTCTCCTACAATGAGCAGTTCTTC.

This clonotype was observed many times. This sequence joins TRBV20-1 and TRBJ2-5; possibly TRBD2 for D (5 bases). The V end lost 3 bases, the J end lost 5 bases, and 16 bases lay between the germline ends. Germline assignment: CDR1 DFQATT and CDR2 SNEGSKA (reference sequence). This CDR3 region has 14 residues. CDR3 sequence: CSASTGLVWETQYF. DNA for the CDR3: TGCAGTGCTAGTACGGGGTTGGTGTGGGAGACCCAGTACTTC.

The CDR3 nucleotides are TGTGCCAGCAGTTACTCTCGGGAGGGCGAGCAGTACGTC. Translated, it gives CASSYSREGEQYV. The chain carries TRBV6-5 and TRBJ2-7; 8 bases fit TRBD2. The CDR3 runs to 13 residues. Germline V gene lookup returns CDR1 MNHEY and CDR2 SVGAGI. V trimming: 0 bases; J trimming: 6 bases; junction bases outside the gene matches: 1.

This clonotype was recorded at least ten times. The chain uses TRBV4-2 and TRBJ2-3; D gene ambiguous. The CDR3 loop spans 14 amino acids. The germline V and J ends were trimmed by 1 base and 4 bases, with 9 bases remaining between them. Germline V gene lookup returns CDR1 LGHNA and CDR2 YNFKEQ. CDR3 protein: CASSQGGNPDTQYF. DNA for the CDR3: TGTGCCAGCAGCCAAGGAGGCAACCCAGATACGCAGTATTTT.

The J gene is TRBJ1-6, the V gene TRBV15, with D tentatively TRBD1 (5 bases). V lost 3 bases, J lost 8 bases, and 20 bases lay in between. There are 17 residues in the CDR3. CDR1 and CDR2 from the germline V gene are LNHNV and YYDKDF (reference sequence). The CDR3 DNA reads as TGTGCCACCAGCAGGGGCTGGGTGAGGGGCCCCTATTCACCCCTCCACTTT. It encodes CATSRGWVRGPYSPLHF.

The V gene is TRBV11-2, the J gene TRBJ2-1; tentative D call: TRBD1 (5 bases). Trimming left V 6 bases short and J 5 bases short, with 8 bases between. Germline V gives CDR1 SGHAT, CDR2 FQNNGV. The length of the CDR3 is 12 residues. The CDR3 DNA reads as TGTGCCAGCAGTGTGGGGCACAATGAGCAGTTCTTC. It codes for CASSVGHNEQFF. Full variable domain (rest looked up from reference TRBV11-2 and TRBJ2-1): EAGVAQSPRYKIIEKRQSVAFWCNPISGHATLYWYQQILGQGPKLLIQFQNNGVVDDSQLPKDRFSAERLKGVDSTLKIQPAKLEDSAVYLCASSVGHNEQFFGPGTRLTVL.

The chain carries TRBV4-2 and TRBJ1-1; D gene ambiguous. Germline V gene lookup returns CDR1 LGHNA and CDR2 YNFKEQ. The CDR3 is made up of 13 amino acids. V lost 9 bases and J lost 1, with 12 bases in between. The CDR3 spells CASTPEGNTEAFF. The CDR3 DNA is TGTGCCAGTACACCCGAAGGGAACACTGAAGCTTTCTTT.

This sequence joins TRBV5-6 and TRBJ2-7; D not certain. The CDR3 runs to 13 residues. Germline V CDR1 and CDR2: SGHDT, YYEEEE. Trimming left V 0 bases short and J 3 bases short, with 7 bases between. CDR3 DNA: TGTGCCAGCAGCTTGGTTTCTAACTACGAGCAGTACTTC. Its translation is CASSLVSNYEQYF. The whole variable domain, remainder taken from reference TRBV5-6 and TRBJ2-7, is DAGVTQSPTHLIKTRGQQVTLRCSPKSGHDTVSWYQQALGQGPQFIFQYYEEEERQRGNFPDRFSGHQFPNYSSELNVNALLLGDSALYLCASSLVSNYEQYFGPGTRLTVT.

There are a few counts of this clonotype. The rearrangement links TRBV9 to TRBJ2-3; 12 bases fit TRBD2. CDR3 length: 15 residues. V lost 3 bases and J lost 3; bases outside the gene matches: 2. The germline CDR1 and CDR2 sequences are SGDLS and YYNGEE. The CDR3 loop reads CASSDTSGGTDTQYF. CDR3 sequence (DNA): TGTGCCAGCAGCGATACTAGCGGGGGGACAGATACGCAGTATTTT.

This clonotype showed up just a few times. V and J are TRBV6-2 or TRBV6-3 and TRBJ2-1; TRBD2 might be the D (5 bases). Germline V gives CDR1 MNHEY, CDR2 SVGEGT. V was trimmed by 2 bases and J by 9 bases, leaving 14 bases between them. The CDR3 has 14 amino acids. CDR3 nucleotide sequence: TGTGCCAGCAGTTACAGGGAGACTAAAATTGAGCAGTTCTTC. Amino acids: CASSYRETKIEQFF.